The 12 T cell receptor beta chains below come from one sample, sequenced in a study of CD8+ T cells in alopecia areata. Once RNA had been extracted, it was reverse transcribed into cDNA to act as the sequencing template. Data came from immunoSEQ multiplex PCR; TCRdb stores just in-frame clones and leaves some out. Of about 140,000 clones listed, 70% to 90% are singletons. Treatment in this sample: oral pan-JAK inhibitor, 5-10 mg twice daily. The input for sequencing was CD8+ T cells sorted from blood, taken at week 4, from a patient treated with tofacitinib. The origin of the receptors is a human donor with alopecia areata.

With regard to this clone: This CDR3 is also generated by other DNA sequences in the sample. The chain employs TRBV29-1 and TRBJ2-2; no firm D call. Trimming cost V 3 bases and J 4 bases, with 6 bases left between them. There are 12 residues in the CDR3. The germline gives CDR1 SQVTM, CDR2 ANQGSEA. CDR3 sequence: CSVDGVTGELFF. Here the CDR3 DNA reads TGCAGCGTTGATGGTGTCACCGGGGAGCTGTTTTTT.

A single count supports this clone. Here the CDR3 reads CASSVHPDTTGELFF. CDR3 coding DNA: TGTGCCAGCAGCGTACACCCCGATACCACCGGGGAGCTGTTTTTT. The chain has TRBV9 and TRBJ2-2; the D is unclear. Trimming pared 1 base from V and 4 bases from J, leaving 11 bases between. The germline V gene encodes CDR1 SGDLS and CDR2 YYNGEE. This CDR3 region has 15 residues.

Concerning this clone: Other DNA sequences in the same sample also yield this CDR3. The chain joins TRBV27 to TRBJ2-3, with a tentative D call TRBD2 (6 bases). V gave up 3 bases and J gave up 3 bases, with 7 bases separating them. The CDR3 extends over 13 amino acids. Germline CDR1 reads MNHEY; CDR2 reads SMNVEV (reference sequence). CDR3 region: CASSFGGTDTQYF. The CDR3 DNA sequence: TGTGCCAGCAGTTTTGGAGGGACAGATACGCAGTATTTT.

The chain combines TRBV5-4 with TRBJ2-5, with TRBD1 identical over 7 bases. Germline-derived CDR1 and CDR2 are SGHNT and YYREEE (reference sequence). CDR3 size: 14 residues. V dropped 5 bases and J dropped 5; count of bases not matched to a gene: 9. The CDR3 DNA sequence: TGTGCCAGCAGTTACGACAGGGCATATGAGACCCAGTACTTC. The encoded protein is CASSYDRAYETQYF.

The chain joins TRBV27 to TRBJ2-7; TRBD2 matches at 7 bases. Losses at the gene ends were 3 bases for V and 5 bases for J; bases not matched to a gene: 7. The CDR3 loop spans 14 amino acids. The germline gives CDR1 MNHEY, CDR2 SMNVEV (reference sequence). The CDR3 is CASSLGGVLNEQYF. In DNA form, the CDR3 reads TGTGCCAGCAGTTTGGGGGGGGTTTTAAACGAGCAGTACTTC.

The gene calls are TRBV11-2 and TRBJ2-1; 9 positions match TRBD2. CDR3 length: 16 amino acids. In germline, CDR1 is SGHAT, CDR2 FQNNGV. J gave up 10 bases and V 7 bases, and 17 bases lay outside the gene matches. The DNA of the CDR3 is TGTGCCAGCATCCTAGGCCGGAAGGGACTAGCTTTGGAGCAGTTCTTC. Protein: CASILGRKGLALEQFF.

In the case of this clone: Additional DNA sequences in this sample encode the identical CDR3. The chain links TRBV29-1 to TRBJ2-3, with a tentative D call TRBD1 (6 bases). Between the trimmed V and J ends, which lost 3 bases and 2 bases, there was a span of 15 bases. The CDR3 length is 15 residues. From germline, CDR1 is SQVTM and CDR2 ANQGSEA. The CDR3 loop is CSVDTPGDHTDTQYF. CDR3 coding DNA: TGCAGCGTTGATACGCCAGGGGACCACACAGATACGCAGTATTTT.

V gene TRBV29-1 combines with J gene TRBJ2-7; D is tentatively TRBD1 or TRBD2 (5 bases each). Per germline, CDR1 SQVTM and CDR2 ANQGSEA. There are 14 residues in the CDR3. V was shortened by 4 bases and J by 0 bases, with 13 bases between the two germline ends. CDR3 nucleotides: TGCAGCGTTGTTGACCCAGGGACCTCCTACGAGCAGTACTTC. The encoded protein is CSVVDPGTSYEQYF.

The chain couples TRBV4-1 to TRBJ2-7, with unresolved D. V was shortened by 0 bases and J by 0 bases, with 12 bases between the two germline ends. CDR1 MGHRA and CDR2 YSYEKL come from the germline V gene. The length of the CDR3 is 16 residues. The CDR3 DNA reads TGCGCCAGCAGCCAAGAGGGTCCATTGAGCTCCTACGAGCAGTACTTC. Its translation: CASSQEGPLSSYEQYF.

The chain is built from TRBV4-1 and TRBJ2-3; D call uncertain. V gave up 0 bases and J gave up 4 bases, with 8 bases separating them. Germline lookup yields CDR1 MGHRA and CDR2 YSYEKL. The CDR3 loop spans 14 amino acids. CDR3 nucleotides: TGCGCCAGCAGCCAAGATATGGTTCCAGATACGCAGTATTTT. It is translated as CASSQDMVPDTQYF.

This clone appeared once. V usage is TRBV7-9 and J usage is TRBJ2-4; 8 nucleotides align to TRBD2. This CDR3 comprises 17 residues. CDR1 and CDR2 from the germline V gene are SEHNR and FQNEAQ (reference sequence). V was pared by 0 bases and J by 0 bases, with 4 bases of the junction left unmatched. In DNA form, the CDR3 reads TGTGCCAGCAGCTTAGCGCAGCGGGGGCAAGCCAAAAACATTCAGTACTTC. It is translated as CASSLAQRGQAKNIQYF.

This chain joins TRBV7-3 and TRBJ2-7; 9 bases line up with TRBD1. The CDR3 consists of 14 residues. Germline CDR1 and CDR2: SGHTA and FQGTGA. V lost 6 bases, J lost 1 base, and 4 bases stayed unmatched. The CDR3 here is CASSLTGGSYEQYF. The CDR3 nucleotides are TGTGCCAGCAGTCTGACAGGGGGGTCCTACGAGCAGTACTTC.